The 20 T cell receptor beta chains reported below all come from one sample, sequenced in a study of T cells expressing NK-cell markers (dated by TCRdb to 2018 to 2020). Libraries were prepared through 5' RACE. Sequencing relied on an Illumina HiSeq 2000. Each entry corresponds to one CDR3 protein sequence from reads that TCRdb reprocessed, and DNA is not given. The sample's table covers about 260,000 distinct CDR3 sequences. Jointly, the top ten make up around 0.37% of the sample. The sequenced sample consisted of blood T cells: a sorted CD56 or NKG2C T cell subset, CD4+ or CD8+ T cells, or bulk PBMC T cells (not recorded which). These receptors all come from a man between 18 and 35 years old in good health. Donor details come from another sample of the same person, matched by shared clones.

The rearrangement links TRBV6-1 to TRBJ2-7; TCRdb calls TRBD1, which cannot be checked without DNA. CDR3 length: 14 residues. The germline V gene has CDR1 MNHNS and CDR2 SASEGT. The CDR3 loop reads CASLPTVGAGEQYF.

The chain couples TRBV11-2 to TRBJ2-7. The CDR3 sequence is 13 residues long. Germline CDR1 reads SGHAT; CDR2 reads FQNNGV. CDR3 region: CASSFPTTYEQYF.

The gene calls are TRBV12-3 or TRBV12-4 and TRBJ1-1; TCRdb designates TRBD1, a call that cannot be tested without DNA. The CDR3 is 16 amino acids. The CDR3 reads CASSFSGGRGNTEAFF.

This chain connects TRBV7-8 to TRBJ2-5; TCRdb's assignment of TRBD1 cannot be checked, as there is no DNA. Germline CDR1 is SGHVS and CDR2 is FQNEAQ. CDR3 length equals 17 residues. CDR3 in amino acids: CASSSRVGTGIRETQYF.

The genes are TRBV6-5 and TRBJ2-2. The CDR3 contains 14 residues. CDR1 is MNHEY and CDR2 is SVGAGI in the germline V gene. The CDR3 sequence is CASSYQRNTGELFF.

J is TRBJ1-1 and V is TRBV6-1. This CDR3 is 13 amino acids long. Germline V gene sequence: CDR1 MNHNS, CDR2 SASEGT. CDR3 region: CASSADGNTEAFF.

The chain employs TRBV7-9 and TRBJ1-2. The CDR3 extends over 17 amino acids. CDR1 and CDR2 from the germline V gene are SEHNR and FQNEAQ (reference sequence). CDR3 residues: CASSLTPVGFRHYGYTF.

The V gene is TRBV29-1, the J gene TRBJ1-1. Germline V CDR1 and CDR2: SQVTM, ANQGSEA. The CDR3 runs to 12 residues. CDR3 sequence reads: CSVSGRSTEAFF.

The chain combines TRBV20-1 with TRBJ2-1; TCRdb gives TRBD2 as the D gene, but with no DNA this cannot be confirmed. This CDR3 has 13 residues. In germline, CDR1 is DFQATT, CDR2 SNEGSKA (reference sequence). The CDR3 loop reads CSVAGTSHNEQFF.

The J gene is TRBJ2-6, the V gene TRBV4-1; the D gene TCRdb calls, TRBD1, cannot be checked with no DNA. CDR1 and CDR2 (germline): MGHRA, YSYEKL. The CDR3 is 13 amino acids. This CDR3 is CASWGFGANVLTF.

The chain is built from TRBV12-3 or TRBV12-4 and TRBJ2-1. This CDR3 contains 15 residues. The CDR3 sequence: CASSPTPTGYNEQFF.

This chain uses TRBV7-2 with TRBJ1-2; TCRdb's D call of TRBD1 is untestable without DNA. This CDR3 region has 16 residues. The germline CDR1 and CDR2 sequences are SGHTA and FQGNSA. This chain's CDR3 is CASSLSSGRTNYGYTF.

The chain couples TRBV5-1 to TRBJ2-4. The CDR3 length is 15 residues. Germline V lookup: CDR1 SGHRS, CDR2 YFSETQ. The chain's CDR3 is CASREMFADPNIQYF.

The chain joins TRBV4-3 to TRBJ1-2. The CDR3 sequence is 15 residues long. Germline-derived CDR1 and CDR2 are LGHNA and YSLEER. The CDR3 reads CASSQDRLRLYGYTF.

V usage is TRBV20-1 and J usage is TRBJ2-7. This CDR3 is built from 14 residues. Germline CDR1 reads DFQATT; CDR2 reads SNEGSKA (reference sequence). CDR3 region: CSAIHQGRAYEQYF.

The chain couples TRBV4-2 to TRBJ2-5; the D gene TCRdb calls, TRBD1, cannot be checked with no DNA. This CDR3 has 16 amino acids. Germline-derived CDR1 and CDR2 are LGHNA and YNFKEQ. CDR3 amino acids: CASSQGQGANQETQYF.

The chain is built from TRBV14 and TRBJ2-1; lacking DNA, the TRBD1 call made by TCRdb goes unchecked. From germline, CDR1 is SGHDN and CDR2 FVKESK. The CDR3 extends over 13 amino acids. The CDR3 reads CASSQVLPLEQFF.

The chain recombines TRBV5-6 with TRBJ2-4; TCRdb reports TRBD1, a call that lacks DNA to check it against. The CDR3 extends over 16 amino acids. The germline gives CDR1 SGHDT, CDR2 YYEEEE. This CDR3 is CASSFRDRPSKNIQYF.

V gene TRBV20-1 combines with J gene TRBJ2-1; with no DNA, the TCRdb D assignment of TRBD1 cannot be verified. Germline assignment: CDR1 DFQATT and CDR2 SNEGSKA (reference sequence). This CDR3 has 12 amino acids. The CDR3 here is CSARDHRGTEFF.

V is TRBV12-3 or TRBV12-4 and J is TRBJ2-1; TCRdb selects TRBD1, and the lack of DNA leaves this call unchecked. The CDR3 covers 12 residues. This chain's CDR3 is CASSLYGAAELF.